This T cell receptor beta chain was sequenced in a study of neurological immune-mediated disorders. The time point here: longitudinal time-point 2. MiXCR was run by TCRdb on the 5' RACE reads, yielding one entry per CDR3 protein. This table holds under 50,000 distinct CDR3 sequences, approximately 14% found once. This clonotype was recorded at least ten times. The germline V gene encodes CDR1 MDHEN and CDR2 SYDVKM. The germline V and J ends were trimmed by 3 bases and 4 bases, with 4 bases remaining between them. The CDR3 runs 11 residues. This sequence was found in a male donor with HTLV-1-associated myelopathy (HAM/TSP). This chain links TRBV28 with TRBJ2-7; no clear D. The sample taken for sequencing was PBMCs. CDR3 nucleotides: TGTGCCAGCAGTTTCAAATACGAGCAGTACTTC. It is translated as CASSFKYEQYF.